This T cell receptor (beta chain) is drawn from a study of cytomegalovirus exposure and HLA in healthy donors. Study-wide background: An earlier analysis found some 100 million unique TCR beta sequences from about 190 million T cells. HLA-typed donors were the source of around 85 million unique TCRs held in an early data release. Study results and caveats: According to the study, about 180 TCR beta chains were cytomegalovirus-associated.

All donors participated as healthy donors of bone marrow. This CDR3 comprises 15 residues. V shed 0 bases and J 2 bases; nucleotides not matched to a gene: 0. The germline CDR1 and CDR2 sequences are SGHTA and FQGTGA. 13 Jbeta primers and 60 Vbeta primers were used for the PCR. Measured with immunoSEQ multiplex PCR; TCRdb has only the in-frame clones, and not every one. This table holds about 170,000 clones, about 80% found once. This clone was picked up a small number of times. Its antigen is not known. V is TRBV7-3 and J is TRBJ2-1; TRBD2 matches at 8 bases. The sequenced sample was PBMCs. This clonotype was obtained from a man in his forties in good health and CMV-seropositive. The chain's CDR3 is CASSLTSGTYNEQFF. In DNA form, the CDR3 reads TGTGCCAGCAGCTTAACTAGCGGGACCTACAATGAGCAGTTCTTC.